The clone carrying this T cell receptor (beta chain) came up once. Control patients had untreated stable or active relapsing-remitting multiple sclerosis by revised McDonald criteria. This sample was included in a study of CD8 T cells in Susac syndrome. The authors reverse transcribed roughly 0.5 to 1 ug RNA with random hexamers. An immunoSEQ multiplex PCR generated amplified TCR beta CDR3 products spanning 54 Vbeta and 13 Jbeta. TCRdb re-analysed the immunoSEQ multiplex PCR reads in MiXCR, keeping a single row per CDR3 protein. The sample records roughly 330,000 distinct CDR3 sequences, around 92% being singletons. CDR3 length equals 16 residues. V lost 0 bases and J lost 8, with 19 bases in between. CDR1 LNHDA and CDR2 SQIVND come from the germline V gene (reference sequence).

The genes are TRBV19 and TRBJ1-2, with a weak D call TRBD1 (6 bases). The sequenced sample was CD4+ T cells from PBMCs. The sequence came from a human donor with multiple sclerosis. The chain's CDR3 is CASSIDWRGGSDGYTF. The CDR3 region has the DNA TGTGCCAGTAGTATAGATTGGAGGGGGGGGTCCGACGGCTACACCTTC. The variable domain in full, completed from reference TRBV19 and TRBJ1-2, reads DGGITQSPKYLFRKEGQNVTLSCEQNLNHDAMYWYRQDPGQGLRLIYYSQIVNDFQKGDIAEGYSVSREKKESFPLTVTSAQKNPTAFYLCASSIDWRGGSDGYTFGSGTRLTVV.